These 5 T cell receptor beta chains originate from one sample sequenced in a study of cytomegalovirus exposure and HLA in healthy donors. In the PCR, 60 Vbeta and 13 Jbeta primers were used. Profiled with immunoSEQ multiplex PCR; TCRdb holds only in-frame clones, not every one. This table holds roughly 170,000 clones, about 75% found once. The sequencing sample was made of PBMCs. The source of these receptors is a female donor in good health and CMV-seronegative.

V is TRBV28 and J is TRBJ2-2; D may be TRBD2 (5 bases). CDR1 is MDHEN and CDR2 is SYDVKM in the germline V gene. The CDR3 sequence is 15 residues long. V was cut by 6 bases and J by 7 bases, with 18 bases left in between. The CDR3: CASSSPLVGDGELFF. The DNA of the CDR3 is TGTGCCAGCAGCTCTCCCCTGGTCGGGGACGGGGAGCTGTTTTTT.

The chain couples TRBV28 to TRBJ2-1; 9 bases are shared with TRBD2. The CDR3 is made up of 14 amino acids. V was clipped by 2 bases and J by 6 bases; unmatched bases: 2. CDR1 is MDHEN, CDR2 SYDVKM, per germline. The CDR3 nucleotides read TGTGCCAGCAGTTTAGGACTAGCGCTCAATGAGCAGTTCTTC. Protein sequence: CASSLGLALNEQFF.

V gene TRBV7-9 combines with J gene TRBJ2-3; TRBD2 matches 7 bases. Trimming took 5 bases from V and 2 from J; bases not matched to a gene: 10. Germline assignment: CDR1 SEHNR and CDR2 FQNEAQ (reference sequence). This CDR3 spans 16 amino acids. CDR3 nucleotides: TGTGCCAGCAGCCTTAAGGTTGGGGGGGACACAGATACGCAGTATTTT. As protein: CASSLKVGGDTDTQYF.

The chain recombines TRBV5-4 with TRBJ2-1; 9 bases are shared with TRBD2. This CDR3 is 15 amino acids long. The germline CDR1 and CDR2 sequences are SGHNT and YYREEE (reference sequence). V was pared by 6 bases and J by 10 bases, with 14 bases of the junction left unmatched. The CDR3 reads CASTSGGSGSREQFF. The CDR3 nucleotides read TGTGCCAGCACCAGCGGGGGTAGCGGGAGCCGGGAGCAGTTCTTC.

The chain couples TRBV19 to TRBJ2-1, with D possibly matching TRBD1 (5 bases). CDR3 size: 15 residues. Trimming removed 4 bases at V and 2 bases at J, with 12 bases between. Looked up from germline, CDR1 is LNHDA and CDR2 is SQIVND (reference sequence). The CDR3 region has the DNA TGTGCCAGTAGTACCAGGGCCTTAACCTACAATGAGCAGTTCTTC. This sequence encodes CASSTRALTYNEQFF.